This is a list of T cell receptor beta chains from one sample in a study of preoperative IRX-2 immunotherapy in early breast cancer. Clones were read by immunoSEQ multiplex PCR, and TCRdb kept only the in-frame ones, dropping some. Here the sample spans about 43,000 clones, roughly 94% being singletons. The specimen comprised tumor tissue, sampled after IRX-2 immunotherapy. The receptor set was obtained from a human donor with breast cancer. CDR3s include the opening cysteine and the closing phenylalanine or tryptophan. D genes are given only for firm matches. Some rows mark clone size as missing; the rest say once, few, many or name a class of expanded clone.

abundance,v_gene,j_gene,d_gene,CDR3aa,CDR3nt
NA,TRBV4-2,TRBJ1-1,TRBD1,CASSHRDRATTEAFF,TGTGCCAGCAGCCATCGGGACAGGGCGACCACTGAAGCTTTCTTT
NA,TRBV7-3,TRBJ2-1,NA,CASSSTGLNEQFF,TGTGCCAGCAGCTCTACGGGTCTCAATGAGCAGTTCTTC
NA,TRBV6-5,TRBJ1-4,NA,CASRRGGWNEKLFF,TGTGCCAGCAGGCGGGGAGGTTGGAATGAAAAACTGTTTTTT
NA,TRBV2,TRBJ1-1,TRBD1,CASSLQGANTEAFF,TGTGCCAGCAGTTTACAGGGGGCGAACACTGAAGCTTTCTTT
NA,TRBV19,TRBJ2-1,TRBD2,CASMGSGGVLGEQFF,TGTGCCAGTATGGGAAGCGGGGGGGTCTTGGGTGAGCAGTTCTTC
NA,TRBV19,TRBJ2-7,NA,CASSMSGYEQYF,TGTGCCAGTAGTATGAGCGGCTACGAGCAGTACTTC
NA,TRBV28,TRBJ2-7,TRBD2,CASSFFGTSGKEQYF,TGTGCCAGCAGTTTTTTTGGGACTAGCGGGAAGGAGCAGTACTTC
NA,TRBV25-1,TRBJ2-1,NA,CASSAKLDNEQFF,TGTGCCAGCAGTGCAAAACTAGACAATGAGCAGTTCTTC
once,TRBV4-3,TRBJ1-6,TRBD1,CASSQVGGIGYNSPLHF,TGCGCCAGCAGCCAAGTAGGGGGCATAGGGTATAATTCACCCCTCCACTTT
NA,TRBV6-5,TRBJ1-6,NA,CASSGEGNSPLHF,TGTGCCAGCAGTGGAGAGGGAAATTCACCCCTCCACTTT
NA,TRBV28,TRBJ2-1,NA,CASGHTEAYNEQFF,TGTGCCAGCGGACACACCGAGGCCTACAATGAGCAGTTCTTC
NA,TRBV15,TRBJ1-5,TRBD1,CATSRAGTVYQPQHF,TGTGCCACCAGCAGAGCTGGGACAGTCTATCAGCCCCAGCATTTT
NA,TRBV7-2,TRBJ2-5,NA,CASSLGRDGTQYF,TGTGCCAGCAGCTTGGGGCGGGATGGGACCCAGTACTTC
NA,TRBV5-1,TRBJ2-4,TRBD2,CASSLTPSGGAGNIQYF,TGCGCCAGCAGCTTGACTCCTAGCGGGGGGGCGGGAAACATTCAGTACTTC
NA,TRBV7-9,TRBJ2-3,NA,CASSLSSSTDTQYF,TGTGCCAGCAGCTTAAGCTCGAGCACAGATACGCAGTATTTT
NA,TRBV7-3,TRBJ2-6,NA,CASSERKGANVLTF,TGTGCCAGCAGCGAAAGGAAGGGGGCCAACGTCCTGACTTTC
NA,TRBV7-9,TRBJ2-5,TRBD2,CASSRTSGFQETQYF,TGTGCCAGCAGCCGGACTAGCGGATTTCAAGAGACCCAGTACTTC
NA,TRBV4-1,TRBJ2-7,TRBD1,CASSQGQGLGYEQYF,TGCGCCAGCAGCCAGGGACAGGGTTTGGGCTACGAGCAGTACTTC
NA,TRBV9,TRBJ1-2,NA,CASSVAPSYGYTF,TGTGCCAGCAGCGTAGCTCCCTCCTATGGCTACACCTTC
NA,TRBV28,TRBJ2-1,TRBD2,CASSPWEGNEQFF,TGTGCCAGCAGTCCCTGGGAGGGAAATGAGCAGTTCTTC
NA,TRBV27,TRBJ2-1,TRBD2,CASSLKRGGRTYNEQFF,TGTGCCAGCAGTTTAAAGAGGGGAGGGAGGACCTACAATGAGCAGTTCTTC
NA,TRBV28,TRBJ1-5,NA,CASSHTLSGGYNQPQHF,TGTGCCAGCAGTCACACCCTATCGGGGGGATACAATCAGCCCCAGCATTTT